The source of this T cell receptor (beta chain) is a study of CD8+ T cells in alopecia areata. For the study at large: In an open-label trial, patients got 5 to 10 mg tofacitinib twice daily.

Treatment described: oral pan-JAK inhibitor, 5-10 mg twice daily. CDR1 is SNHLY and CDR2 is FYNNEI in the germline V gene. The CDR3 is made up of 15 amino acids. The V end lost 3 bases, the J end lost 5 bases, and 16 bases lay between the germline ends. The sequencing template was cDNA reverse transcribed from extracted RNA. Data came from immunoSEQ multiplex PCR; TCRdb stores just in-frame clones and leaves some out. This table holds under 350,000 clones, about 62% found once. This clonotype was sampled from a human donor with alopecia areata. Sequenced material: CD4+ T cells sorted from blood, taken at week 24, from a patient treated with tofacitinib. The genes are TRBV2 and TRBJ1-1; TRBD1 is a possible D gene (6 bases). The CDR3 DNA follows: TGTGCCAGCAGTGATGCGTCAGGGGCTGGTACTGAAGCTTTCTTT. It codes for CASSDASGAGTEAFF.